The next 16 T cell receptor beta chains were all read from a single sample in a study of blood T cell repertoires in COVID-19. Clones were read by immunoSEQ multiplex PCR, and TCRdb kept only the in-frame ones, dropping some. Altogether a few hundred thousand clones are present, approximately 91% being singletons, with the ten largest covering around 1%. Sequences were obtained from PBMCs or T cells enriched from blood (not recorded which). The receptor set was obtained from a woman in her thirties who had recovered from COVID-19.

The J gene is TRBJ2-7, the V gene TRBV9, with 7 bases identical to TRBD1. Trimming removed 3 bases from V and 4 bases from J; junction bases left unmatched: 7. Germline assignment: CDR1 SGDLS and CDR2 YYNGEE. The CDR3 spans 14 residues. CDR3 protein: CASSAGTAVYEQYF. The CDR3 DNA reads TGTGCCAGCAGCGCGGGGACAGCCGTGTACGAGCAGTACTTC.

The chain carries TRBV6-5 and TRBJ2-3; 11 bases agree with TRBD2. The CDR3 extends over 14 amino acids. The germline gives CDR1 MNHEY, CDR2 SVGAGI. The V gene end was trimmed by 6 bases and the J gene end by 1 base; junction bases not matched to a gene: 0. The CDR3 DNA reads as TGTGCCAGCAGGACTAGCGGGGGCACAGATACGCAGTATTTT. This encodes CASRTSGGTDTQYF.

This rearrangement joins TRBV28 to TRBJ1-2; the match to TRBD1 covers 7 bases. The CDR3 covers 14 residues. The germline CDR1 and CDR2 sequences are MDHEN and SYDVKM. The J segment lost 14 bases and the V segment lost 3 bases, leaving 15 bases of the junction unmatched. The CDR3 DNA reads as TGTGCCAGCAGTTTGGGGACAGCTGCCTTTGGTTGGACCTTC. Protein product: CASSLGTAAFGWTF.

In this sample, this clone turned up a few times. The rearrangement joins TRBV6-6 to TRBJ2-7, with a weak D call TRBD1 (6 bases). Trimming shortened V by 6 bases and J by 3 bases, and 18 bases separated the two germline ends. The CDR3 has 15 amino acids. Germline values: CDR1 MNHNY, CDR2 SVGAGI (reference sequence). CDR3: CASRSGQYRIYEQYF. For the CDR3, the DNA is TGTGCCAGCAGATCTGGACAGTATAGGATCTACGAGCAGTACTTC.

V usage is TRBV2 and J usage is TRBJ1-1; no firm D call. There are 11 residues in the CDR3. V was shortened by 8 bases and J by 4 bases, with 8 bases between the two germline ends. CDR1 is SNHLY and CDR2 is FYNNEI in the germline V gene. CDR3: CASRSSTEAFF. CDR3 DNA sequence: TGTGCCAGCCGATCGAGCACTGAAGCTTTCTTT.

The chain combines TRBV19 with TRBJ2-3; 8 bases line up with TRBD2. CDR3 size: 13 residues. V trimming: 8 bases; J trimming: 3 bases; junction bases outside the gene matches: 4. Looked up from germline, CDR1 is LNHDA and CDR2 is SQIVND (reference sequence). The CDR3 loop is CASLASGTDTQYF. The CDR3 bases are TGTGCCAGTTTGGCTAGCGGGACAGATACGCAGTATTTT.

This chain joins TRBV27 and TRBJ1-1; the D gene is possibly TRBD1 (6 bases). The CDR3 is 14 amino acids. Deletions cut 5 bases from V and 3 bases from J, with 13 bases between. Germline assignment: CDR1 MNHEY and CDR2 SMNVEV (reference sequence). For the CDR3, the DNA is TGTGCCAGCAGTGGCGTCGCAGGGGACACTGAAGCTTTCTTT. Its translation is CASSGVAGDTEAFF.

The gene calls are TRBV11-3 and TRBJ1-2, with D hard to call. The V end was cut by 3 bases, the J end by 0 bases, with 17 bases between. This CDR3 contains 17 residues. The germline gives CDR1 SGHNT, CDR2 YENEEA. The CDR3 protein is CASSLTLSSSSNYGYTF. The DNA of the CDR3 is TGTGCCAGCAGCTTGACACTCTCCTCATCTTCTAACTATGGCTACACCTTC.

This chain uses TRBV6-2 or TRBV6-3 with TRBJ1-1; D is ambiguous. Germline V lookup: CDR1 MNHEY, CDR2 SVGEGT. The germline V and J ends were trimmed by 4 bases and 1 base, with 7 bases remaining between them. The CDR3 spans 13 residues. The CDR3 loop reads CASSSEGNTEAFF. CDR3 nucleotide sequence: TGTGCCAGCAGTTCGGAGGGGAACACTGAAGCTTTCTTT.

The V gene is TRBV5-1, the J gene TRBJ2-5; D is possibly TRBD1 or TRBD2 (7 bases each). CDR1 and CDR2 from the germline V gene are SGHRS and YFSETQ. The CDR3 spans 13 residues. The germline V and J ends were trimmed by 7 bases and 5 bases, with 15 bases remaining between them. CDR3 amino acids: CASALGGGETQYF. The CDR3, as DNA: TGCGCCAGCGCCTTGGGAGGGGGCGAGACCCAGTACTTC.

The V call is TRBV5-1, the J call TRBJ2-3, with 8 bases lining up with TRBD2. The V gene's germline CDR1 is SGHRS and CDR2 YFSETQ. The CDR3 contains 16 residues. Trimming at V came to 4 bases and at J to 4 bases, leaving 11 bases not matched to a gene. The CDR3, as DNA: TGCGCCAGCAGCATTTTAGCGGGGCTTTCCCCAGATACGCAGTATTTT. The encoded protein is CASSILAGLSPDTQYF.

The count of this clone is one. This CDR3 is also generated by other DNA sequences in the sample. The chain uses TRBV6-5 and TRBJ2-7; 7 bases are shared with TRBD1. After removal of 3 bases from V and 2 bases from J, the junction contained 1 base not matched to a gene. This CDR3 has 13 residues. Germline values: CDR1 MNHEY, CDR2 SVGAGI. The CDR3 is CASSYTGAYEQYF. CDR3 in DNA: TGTGCCAGCAGTTATACAGGGGCCTACGAGCAGTACTTC.

This clone was observed a single time. The V gene is TRBV19, the J gene TRBJ2-3; 10 nucleotides line up with TRBD2. CDR3 length: 21 amino acids. V dropped 0 bases and J dropped 7; count of bases not matched to a gene: 22. Germline CDR1 LNHDA, CDR2 SQIVND (reference sequence). CDR3 sequence reads: CASSIDIGQGGLAGVVNTQYF. DNA of the CDR3: TGTGCCAGTAGTATAGACATAGGACAGGGAGGGCTAGCGGGAGTGGTGAATACGCAGTATTTT.

V usage is TRBV6-2 or TRBV6-3 and J usage is TRBJ1-5; TRBD1 matches at 8 bases. The CDR3 is 16 amino acids. Trimming cost V 5 bases and J 5 bases; bases outside gene matches: 11. Germline CDR1 MNHEY, CDR2 SVGEGT. The CDR3 DNA follows: TGTGCCAGCAGTGCACCTCGGACAGGGACCTATCAGCCCCAGCATTTT. It yields the protein CASSAPRTGTYQPQHF.

CDR3 sequence reads: CSALRTEAVWEQYF. Here the CDR3 DNA reads TGCAGCGCCCTGCGGACAGAAGCGGTTTGGGAGCAGTACTTC. This sequence joins TRBV29-1 and TRBJ2-7; weak D call: TRBD1 (6 bases). V was cut by 7 bases and J by 7 bases, with 23 bases left in between. This CDR3 comprises 14 residues. Germline loops: CDR1 SQVTM, CDR2 ANQGSEA.

The V call is TRBV5-4, the J call TRBJ2-7; 8 nucleotides line up with TRBD1. Trimming removed 2 bases from V and 1 base from J; junction bases left unmatched: 5. Germline-derived CDR1 and CDR2 are SGHNT and YYREEE (reference sequence). The CDR3 extends over 15 amino acids. CDR3 residues: CASSLKTGASYEQYF. Here the CDR3 DNA reads TGTGCCAGCAGCTTAAAGACAGGGGCGTCCTACGAGCAGTACTTC. Looking up the rest from reference TRBV5-4 and TRBJ2-7 gives the full variable domain: ETGVTQSPTHLIKTRGQQVTLRCSSQSGHNTVSWYQQALGQGPQFIFQYYREEENGRGNFPPRFSGLQFPNYSSELNVNALELDDSALYLCASSLKTGASYEQYFGPGTRLTVT.